These 29 T cell receptor beta chains were sequenced from one sample in a study of early T cells in non-severe SARS-CoV-2 infection. TCRdb re-called the 5' RACE reads through MiXCR, storing one row per CDR3 protein. The sample yields some 120,000 distinct CDR3 sequences, around 14% seen once. Sequencing was done on a sample of whole blood. Every receptor here comes from an adult who was a healthcare worker with PCR-confirmed SARS-CoV-2 infection or an uninfected control (not recorded which).

V and J are TRBV12-3 or TRBV12-4 and TRBJ1-6; D remains ambiguous. CDR3 length: 14 amino acids. V dropped 4 bases and J dropped 9 bases, with 13 bases sitting between them. CDR3 nucleotides: TGTGCCAGCAGTTCCGGGCCTACCATTTCACCCCTCCACTTT. This sequence encodes CASSSGPTISPLHF.

The rearrangement joins TRBV5-1 to TRBJ1-2; D might be TRBD1 (6 bases). CDR1 SGHRS and CDR2 YFSETQ come from the germline V gene. V shed 1 base and J shed 10 bases, with 17 bases lying between them. The CDR3 spans 14 residues. The CDR3 spells CASSLQQGESVYTF. The CDR3 DNA reads TGCGCCAGCAGCTTGCAACAGGGAGAGAGTGTCTACACCTTC.

This clonotype was recorded at least ten times. This chain uses TRBV5-1 with TRBJ1-6; 10 positions match TRBD1. The CDR3 is made up of 19 amino acids. Per germline, CDR1 SGHRS and CDR2 YFSETQ. V shed 3 bases, J shed 2 bases, and the junction held 11 bases outside the gene matches. The DNA for the CDR3 is TGCGCCAGCAGCTGGGGGAGCGGGACAGGGGTGACCTATAATTCACCCCTCCACTTT. Its translation: CASSWGSGTGVTYNSPLHF.

The rearrangement joins TRBV5-1 to TRBJ2-7; possible D gene TRBD1, 6 bases. Trimming shortened V by 2 bases and J by 4 bases, and 13 bases separated the two germline ends. Germline loops: CDR1 SGHRS, CDR2 YFSETQ. This CDR3 comprises 14 residues. The chain's CDR3 is CASSLIVQGYEQYF. In DNA, the CDR3 is TGCGCCAGCAGCTTAATCGTACAGGGTTACGAGCAGTACTTC.

In its sample, this clonotype was seen a few times. The chain couples TRBV2 to TRBJ2-1, with D uncertain. Trimming took 8 bases from V and 9 from J, leaving 20 bases between them. The CDR3 covers 14 residues. Germline lookup yields CDR1 SNHLY and CDR2 FYNNEI. The DNA of the CDR3 is TGTGCCAGCCTAGATGCCAGGCCCTCCGGTGAGCAGTTCTTC. Its translation: CASLDARPSGEQFF. The full variable domain, rest sourced from reference TRBV2 and TRBJ2-1, is EPEVTQTPSHQVTQMGQEVILRCVPISNHLYFYWYRQILGQKVEFLVSFYNNEISEKSEIFDDQFSVERPDGSNFTLKIRSTKLEDSAMYFCASLDARPSGEQFFGPGTRLTVL.

The chain links TRBV11-2 to TRBJ1-6, with D unresolved. V was pared by 5 bases and J by 11 bases, with 10 bases between. The CDR3 sequence is 12 residues long. Germline V lookup: CDR1 SGHAT, CDR2 FQNNGV. The CDR3 loop reads CASSPGLPPLHF. CDR3 DNA: TGTGCCAGCAGCCCGGGTCTCCCACCCCTCCACTTT.

The rearrangement joins TRBV6-4 to TRBJ2-7, with D perhaps given as TRBD1 or TRBD2 (5 bases each). The V gene's germline CDR1 is MRHNA and CDR2 SNTAGT. Trimming cost V 1 base and J 2 bases, with 24 bases left between them. This CDR3 contains 19 residues. The chain's CDR3 is CASSDLGTGVGVGPYEQYF. Written as DNA, the CDR3 is TGTGCCAGCAGTGACTTAGGGACCGGGGTAGGGGTAGGCCCCTACGAGCAGTACTTC.

The chain recombines TRBV27 with TRBJ2-5; weak D call: TRBD2 (5 bases). This CDR3 comprises 12 residues. Trimming took 11 bases from V and 7 from J, leaving 17 bases between them. Germline V gene sequence: CDR1 MNHEY, CDR2 SMNVEV (reference sequence). CDR3 amino acids: CAVSPGVGTQYF. CDR3 in DNA: TGTGCCGTATCCCCCGGGGTGGGGACCCAGTACTTC.

This clonotype was found a few times. This rearrangement joins TRBV7-2 to TRBJ2-7; D gene unclear. CDR1 is SGHTA and CDR2 is FQGNSA in the germline V gene. CDR3 length: 13 amino acids. Trimming took 0 bases from V and 4 from J, leaving 7 bases between them. CDR3 sequence reads: CASSLAASYEQYF. CDR3 DNA sequence: TGTGCCAGCAGCTTAGCAGCGTCGTACGAGCAGTACTTC.

The rearrangement links TRBV5-6 to TRBJ1-1, with a tentative D call TRBD1 (5 bases). The ends were cut back, 4 bases at V and 7 bases at J, with 14 bases in the middle. CDR1 and CDR2 from the germline V gene are SGHDT and YYEEEE. The CDR3 is 13 amino acids. For the CDR3, the DNA is TGTGCCAGCAGCGCAGGGACCTTGAGTGAAGCTTTCTTT. Amino acids: CASSAGTLSEAFF. Supplemented by reference TRBV5-6 and TRBJ1-1, the full variable domain reads DAGVTQSPTHLIKTRGQQVTLRCSPKSGHDTVSWYQQALGQGPQFIFQYYEEEERQRGNFPDRFSGHQFPNYSSELNVNALLLGDSALYLCASSAGTLSEAFFGQGTRLTVV.

This chain links TRBV20-1 with TRBJ1-1, with D maybe TRBD1 (6 bases). CDR3 length: 14 residues. Germline CDR1 is DFQATT and CDR2 is SNEGSKA (reference sequence). V shed 5 bases and J shed 1 base, with 14 bases lying between them. The chain's CDR3 is CSARKGQKNTEAFF. CDR3 DNA sequence: TGCAGTGCTCGTAAAGGACAGAAGAACACTGAAGCTTTCTTT.

V usage is TRBV3-1 and J usage is TRBJ2-5; TRBD2 is a possible D gene (5 bases). The CDR3 totals 15 residues. Trimming took 0 bases from V and 4 from J, leaving 12 bases between them. Looked up from germline, CDR1 is LGHDT and CDR2 is YNNKEL (reference sequence). The CDR3 bases are TGTGCCAGCAGCCAAGATAGAGGGATTCGAGAGACCCAGTACTTC. As protein: CASSQDRGIRETQYF.

The genes are TRBV5-1 and TRBJ1-6; maybe TRBD1 (5 bases). The CDR3 spans 16 residues. With 1 base removed from V and 10 bases from J, the gap between germline ends came to 18 bases. CDR1 is SGHRS and CDR2 is YFSETQ in the germline V gene. CDR3 bases: TGCGCCAGCAGCTTGCTAGGGACGGCAGACAGCTCACCCCTCCACTTT. It is translated as CASSLLGTADSSPLHF.

There are a few counts of this clonotype. The CDR3 protein is CASSYSGGSSYNEQFF. For the CDR3, the DNA is TGTGCCAGCAGTTACTCAGGTGGGAGCTCCTACAATGAGCAGTTCTTC. This sequence joins TRBV6-5 and TRBJ2-1, with D possibly TRBD2 on 5 matching bases. The CDR3 is 16 residues long. CDR1 MNHEY and CDR2 SVGAGI come from the germline V gene. V was trimmed by 0 bases and J by 0 bases, leaving 9 bases between them.

CDR3 DNA sequence: TGTGCCAGCTCACCCTTGGGCACCCAACAAGAGACCCAGTACTTC. Translation gives CASSPLGTQQETQYF. The chain links TRBV18 to TRBJ2-5; D unresolved. The germline V gene encodes CDR1 KGHSH and CDR2 LQKENI. V was clipped by 3 bases and J by 2 bases, with 13 bases between them. There are 15 residues in the CDR3.

There are many counts of this clonotype. V and J are TRBV7-2 and TRBJ1-6; D is undetermined. The V gene's germline CDR1 is SGHTA and CDR2 FQGNSA. The CDR3 is 14 amino acids. Trimming cost V 5 bases and J 7 bases, with 12 bases left between them. Written as DNA, the CDR3 is TGTGCCAGCAGCCCGGAGGTGCGGAATTCACCCCTCCACTTT. Residues: CASSPEVRNSPLHF.

In this sample, this clonotype turned up a few times. The chain has TRBV25-1 and TRBJ1-3; no clear D gene. The ends were cut back, 8 bases at V and 0 bases at J, with 14 bases in the middle. The CDR3 contains 15 residues. Germline assignment: CDR1 MGHDK and CDR2 SYGVNS. Here the CDR3 reads CASSYGVGSGNTIYF. The CDR3 region has the DNA TGTGCCAGCTCATACGGGGTTGGCTCTGGAAACACCATATATTTT.

The chain is built from TRBV5-1 and TRBJ2-2; the D gene is possibly TRBD2 (6 bases). The ends were cut back, 3 bases at V and 0 bases at J, with 9 bases in the middle. CDR3 length: 15 residues. Germline CDR1 is SGHRS and CDR2 is YFSETQ. The CDR3 sequence is CASSWGVSNTGELFF. In DNA form, the CDR3 reads TGCGCCAGCAGCTGGGGGGTATCGAACACCGGGGAGCTGTTTTTT. Complete variable domain (other parts from reference TRBV5-1 and TRBJ2-2): KAGVTQTPRYLIKTRGQQVTLSCSPISGHRSVSWYQQTPGQGLQFLFEYFSETQRNKGNFPGRFSGRQFSNSRSEMNVSTLELGDSALYLCASSWGVSNTGELFFGEGSRLTVL.

This chain joins TRBV6-6 and TRBJ1-2; possibly TRBD1 for D (5 bases). V shed 5 bases and J shed 4 bases, with 11 bases lying between them. CDR1 MNHNY and CDR2 SVGAGI come from the germline V gene (reference sequence). This CDR3 has 13 residues. The DNA for the CDR3 is TGTGCCAGCAGTAAGGGGACGGTCTATGGCTACACCTTC. Protein product: CASSKGTVYGYTF.

The gene calls are TRBV29-1 and TRBJ2-5; D unclear. This CDR3 region has 13 residues. Germline V gene sequence: CDR1 SQVTM, CDR2 ANQGSEA. Trimming took off 8 bases at V and 5 bases at J, with 18 bases between the two ends. The CDR3 DNA sequence: TGCAGCACCTTCCGTGAGCTGGGGGAGACCCAGTACTTC. Translation: CSTFRELGETQYF.

In its sample, this clonotype was seen a few times. This chain uses TRBV29-1 with TRBJ2-5; 8 bases agree with TRBD2. The V gene end was trimmed by 4 bases and the J gene end by 5 bases; junction bases not matched to a gene: 3. CDR3 length equals 12 residues. Germline V gives CDR1 SQVTM, CDR2 ANQGSEA. The DNA for the CDR3 is TGCAGCGTTGCTGAGCGGGGGGAGACCCAGTACTTC. Its translation: CSVAERGETQYF. Supplemented by reference TRBV29-1 and TRBJ2-5, the full variable domain reads SAVISQKPSRDICQRGTSLTIQCQVDSQVTMMFWYRQQPGQSLTLIATANQGSEATYESGFVIDKFPISRPNLTFSTLTVSNMSPEDSSIYLCSVAERGETQYFGPGTRLLVL.

This clonotype came up many times. The chain links TRBV4-1 to TRBJ1-6; possible D gene TRBD1, 5 bases. This CDR3 contains 14 residues. V dropped 0 bases and J dropped 8 bases, with 8 bases sitting between them. Germline CDR1 and CDR2: MGHRA and YSYEKL. CDR3 bases: TGCGCCAGCAGCCAAGAGTTCAGGGATTCACCCCTCCACTTT. Encoded protein: CASSQEFRDSPLHF.

This clonotype has a count of ten or more. The genes are TRBV29-1 and TRBJ1-4, with 7 bases identical to TRBD1. CDR1 is SQVTM, CDR2 ANQGSEA, per germline. V gave up 7 bases and J gave up 8 bases; unmatched junction bases: 10. The CDR3 totals 13 residues. CDR3 region: CSASGTVKEKLFF. Here the CDR3 DNA reads TGCAGCGCAAGCGGGACAGTTAAAGAAAAACTGTTTTTT. Supplemented by reference TRBV29-1 and TRBJ1-4, the full variable domain reads SAVISQKPSRDICQRGTSLTIQCQVDSQVTMMFWYRQQPGQSLTLIATANQGSEATYESGFVIDKFPISRPNLTFSTLTVSNMSPEDSSIYLCSASGTVKEKLFFGSGTQLSVL.

V gene TRBV5-1 combines with J gene TRBJ2-1; D uncertain. The CDR3 has 13 amino acids. Germline CDR1 and CDR2: SGHRS and YFSETQ. V was cut by 4 bases and J by 6 bases, with 11 bases left in between. CDR3 sequence: CASSGGWANEQFF. The DNA for the CDR3 is TGCGCCAGCAGCGGCGGTTGGGCCAATGAGCAGTTCTTC.

The chain employs TRBV5-8 and TRBJ1-1; possibly TRBD1 for D (5 bases). V was cut by 3 bases and J by 7 bases, with 10 bases left in between. Germline-derived CDR1 and CDR2 are SGHTS and YDEGEE. The CDR3 contains 12 residues. CDR3 region: CASSSDGGEAFF. Written as DNA, the CDR3 is TGTGCCAGCAGCTCGGATGGGGGTGAAGCTTTCTTT.

This clonotype was detected a few times. The chain links TRBV29-1 to TRBJ1-1; D is perhaps TRBD1 (5 bases). This CDR3 has 13 amino acids. The V end was cut by 6 bases, the J end by 2 bases, with 13 bases between. In germline, CDR1 is SQVTM, CDR2 ANQGSEA. CDR3 nucleotide sequence: TGCAGCGTGACCAGACAGATCAACACTGAAGCTTTCTTT. Protein product: CSVTRQINTEAFF.

V is TRBV4-1 and J is TRBJ2-2; D unclear. This CDR3 region has 17 residues. The germline gives CDR1 MGHRA, CDR2 YSYEKL. Trimming left V 0 bases short and J 4 bases short, with 15 bases between. CDR3 coding DNA: TGCGCCAGCAGCCAAGACCCACCTTATCGATCCACCGGGGAGCTGTTTTTT. Translated: CASSQDPPYRSTGELFF.

This clonotype has more than one count but fewer than ten. The chain is built from TRBV6-1 and TRBJ2-2; 7 bases line up with TRBD1. With 4 bases clipped from V and 0 bases from J, the junction kept 8 bases outside the gene matches. Germline lookup yields CDR1 MNHNS and CDR2 SASEGT. The CDR3 length is 17 residues. CDR3 residues: CASSAAHGTANTGELFF. Here the CDR3 DNA reads TGTGCCAGCAGTGCGGCCCACGGGACAGCGAACACCGGGGAGCTGTTTTTT.

The chain is built from TRBV12-3 or TRBV12-4 and TRBJ1-2; unclear D gene. V was clipped by 5 bases and J by 4 bases, with 11 bases between them. CDR3 length equals 13 residues. The CDR3 sequence: CASSIFLLYGYTF. CDR3 sequence (DNA): TGTGCCAGCAGTATCTTCCTCCTCTATGGCTACACCTTC.